A selection of T cell receptor beta chains follows, all from one sample in a study of cytomegalovirus exposure and HLA in healthy donors. The assay was immunoSEQ multiplex PCR, and TCRdb's table has in-frame clones only and misses some. This sample has over 250,000 clones, with 75% to 90% found just once. The material sequenced was PBMCs. The source of these receptors is a woman aged 25-40 years in good health and CMV-seropositive. CDR3s include the opening cysteine and the closing phenylalanine or tryptophan. Each record gives: V gene, D gene, clone size, J gene, CDR3 protein, CDR3 DNA. The D gene is left open where the match is weak. A row's size may be missing; if present it is once, few, many or a size class.

v_call: TRBV6-1
d_call: NA
clone_size: few
j_call: TRBJ2-4
cdr3_aa: CARILWGANIQYF
cdr3_nt: TGTGCCAGGATTCTTTGGGGGGCAAACATTCAGTACTTC

v_call: TRBV27
d_call: NA
clone_size: NA
j_call: TRBJ1-1
cdr3_aa: CASRTAQKNTEAFF
cdr3_nt: TGTGCCAGCAGGACGGCACAGAAGAACACTGAAGCTTTCTTT

v_call: TRBV5-1
d_call: NA
clone_size: NA
j_call: TRBJ2-1
cdr3_aa: CASSLGLAIEQFF
cdr3_nt: TGCGCCAGCAGCTTGGGGCTAGCCATTGAGCAGTTCTTC

v_call: TRBV5-6
d_call: TRBD1
clone_size: NA
j_call: TRBJ1-5
cdr3_aa: CASSSRDRGRQPQHF
cdr3_nt: TGTGCCAGCAGCTCCCGGGACAGGGGCCGTCAGCCCCAGCATTTT

v_call: TRBV4-2
d_call: TRBD1
clone_size: NA
j_call: TRBJ2-7
cdr3_aa: CASSRGQGEGYEQYF
cdr3_nt: TGTGCCAGCAGCCGGGGACAGGGTGAGGGTTACGAGCAGTACTTC

v_call: TRBV4-1
d_call: TRBD2
clone_size: NA
j_call: TRBJ2-7
cdr3_aa: CASSRVLAGENWQYF
cdr3_nt: TGCGCCAGCAGCCGAGTCCTAGCGGGAGAAAATTGGCAGTACTTC

v_call: TRBV15
d_call: NA
clone_size: NA
j_call: TRBJ2-7
cdr3_aa: CATSREGPVGGIRDEQYF
cdr3_nt: TGTGCCACCAGCAGAGAGGGCCCAGTGGGGGGAATCCGTGACGAGCAGTACTTC

v_call: TRBV27
d_call: NA
clone_size: NA
j_call: TRBJ1-1
cdr3_aa: CASSLFSGNTEAFF
cdr3_nt: TGTGCCAGCAGTTTATTTTCGGGGAACACTGAAGCTTTCTTT

v_call: TRBV4-1
d_call: NA
clone_size: NA
j_call: TRBJ1-1
cdr3_aa: CASSQEGIGQEAFF
cdr3_nt: TGCGCCAGCAGCCAAGAGGGGATCGGGCAAGAAGCTTTCTTT

v_call: TRBV30
d_call: NA
clone_size: NA
j_call: TRBJ2-2
cdr3_aa: CAWSDQVVKELFF
cdr3_nt: TGTGCCTGGAGTGATCAGGTTGTAAAGGAGCTGTTTTTT

v_call: TRBV29-1
d_call: NA
clone_size: NA
j_call: TRBJ1-1
cdr3_aa: CSARTVNTEAFF
cdr3_nt: TGCAGCGCCCGGACAGTGAACACTGAAGCTTTCTTT

v_call: TRBV30
d_call: NA
clone_size: NA
j_call: TRBJ2-3
cdr3_aa: CAWSVGSDFTDTQYF
cdr3_nt: TGTGCCTGGAGTGTAGGCAGCGATTTCACAGATACGCAGTATTTT

v_call: TRBV4-3
d_call: NA
clone_size: NA
j_call: TRBJ2-7
cdr3_aa: CASSQALGPYEQYF
cdr3_nt: TGCGCCAGCAGCCAAGCTCTAGGACCCTACGAGCAGTACTTC

v_call: TRBV9
d_call: NA
clone_size: NA
j_call: TRBJ2-1
cdr3_aa: CASSVTDVSYNEQFF
cdr3_nt: TGTGCCAGCAGCGTCACAGACGTCAGTTACAATGAGCAGTTCTTC

v_call: TRBV30
d_call: NA
clone_size: NA
j_call: TRBJ1-1
cdr3_aa: CAWTVTSNTEAFF
cdr3_nt: TGTGCCTGGACAGTGACTTCGAACACTGAAGCTTTCTTT

v_call: TRBV6-1
d_call: TRBD1
clone_size: NA
j_call: TRBJ1-1
cdr3_aa: CASSGDRVRLEAFF
cdr3_nt: TGTGCCAGCAGTGGGGACAGAGTTCGCCTTGAAGCTTTCTTT

v_call: TRBV15
d_call: NA
clone_size: NA
j_call: TRBJ1-5
cdr3_aa: CATSRTGYSNQPQHF
cdr3_nt: TGTGCCACCAGCAGAACAGGCTATAGCAATCAGCCCCAGCATTTT

v_call: TRBV5-4
d_call: NA
clone_size: NA
j_call: TRBJ1-1
cdr3_aa: CASSFGGNEAFF
cdr3_nt: TGTGCCAGCAGCTTCGGGGGTAATGAAGCTTTCTTT

v_call: TRBV5-5
d_call: TRBD2
clone_size: NA
j_call: TRBJ2-7
cdr3_aa: CASSLRAGGYEQYF
cdr3_nt: TGTGCCAGCAGCTTGAGGGCGGGGGGGTACGAGCAGTACTTC

v_call: TRBV28
d_call: TRBD1
clone_size: NA
j_call: TRBJ2-7
cdr3_aa: CASSGDRVGEQYF
cdr3_nt: TGTGCCAGCAGTGGGGACAGAGTGGGGGAGCAGTACTTC

v_call: TRBV4-1
d_call: NA
clone_size: NA
j_call: TRBJ1-1
cdr3_aa: CASSQDTRNTEAFF
cdr3_nt: TGCGCCAGCAGCCAAGACACCCGGAACACTGAAGCTTTCTTT

v_call: TRBV11-2
d_call: NA
clone_size: NA
j_call: TRBJ2-7
cdr3_aa: CASSLASRGYEQYF
cdr3_nt: TGTGCCAGCAGCTTAGCATCTCGGGGCTACGAGCAGTACTTC

v_call: TRBV4-3
d_call: NA
clone_size: NA
j_call: TRBJ2-7
cdr3_aa: CASSQDGGGGRYYEQYF
cdr3_nt: TGCGCCAGCAGCCAAGATGGGGGGGGCGGCAGATACTACGAGCAGTACTTC

v_call: TRBV4-3
d_call: TRBD1
clone_size: NA
j_call: TRBJ1-2
cdr3_aa: CASSLTPGQGPNYGYTF
cdr3_nt: TGCGCCAGCAGCCTAACACCCGGACAGGGGCCAAACTATGGCTACACCTTC

v_call: TRBV19
d_call: NA
clone_size: NA
j_call: TRBJ1-5
cdr3_aa: CASEDGVGSNQPQHF
cdr3_nt: TGTGCCAGCGAAGACGGGGTAGGAAGCAATCAGCCCCAGCATTTT

v_call: TRBV27
d_call: TRBD1
clone_size: NA
j_call: TRBJ1-2
cdr3_aa: CASSLRPTGGNYGYTF
cdr3_nt: TGTGCCAGCAGTTTAAGGCCGACAGGGGGTAACTATGGCTACACCTTC

v_call: TRBV2
d_call: TRBD1
clone_size: NA
j_call: TRBJ2-1
cdr3_aa: CASSELEGTGGYNEQFF
cdr3_nt: TGTGCCAGCAGTGAATTAGAAGGGACAGGGGGCTACAATGAGCAGTTCTTC

v_call: TRBV6-5
d_call: NA
clone_size: NA
j_call: TRBJ2-2
cdr3_aa: CASSYEGWELFF
cdr3_nt: TGTGCCAGCAGTTACGAAGGGTGGGAGCTGTTTTTT

v_call: TRBV5-1
d_call: NA
clone_size: NA
j_call: TRBJ2-2
cdr3_aa: CASRDTGELFF
cdr3_nt: TGCGCCAGCAGAGACACCGGGGAGCTGTTTTTT

v_call: TRBV2
d_call: TRBD1
clone_size: NA
j_call: TRBJ2-4
cdr3_aa: CASSGDRGYTKNIQYF
cdr3_nt: TGTGCCAGCAGTGGGGACAGGGGCTATACAAAAAACATTCAGTACTTC

v_call: TRBV27
d_call: TRBD1
clone_size: NA
j_call: TRBJ2-7
cdr3_aa: CASKGTGSYEQYF
cdr3_nt: TGTGCCAGCAAAGGGACAGGCTCCTACGAGCAGTACTTC